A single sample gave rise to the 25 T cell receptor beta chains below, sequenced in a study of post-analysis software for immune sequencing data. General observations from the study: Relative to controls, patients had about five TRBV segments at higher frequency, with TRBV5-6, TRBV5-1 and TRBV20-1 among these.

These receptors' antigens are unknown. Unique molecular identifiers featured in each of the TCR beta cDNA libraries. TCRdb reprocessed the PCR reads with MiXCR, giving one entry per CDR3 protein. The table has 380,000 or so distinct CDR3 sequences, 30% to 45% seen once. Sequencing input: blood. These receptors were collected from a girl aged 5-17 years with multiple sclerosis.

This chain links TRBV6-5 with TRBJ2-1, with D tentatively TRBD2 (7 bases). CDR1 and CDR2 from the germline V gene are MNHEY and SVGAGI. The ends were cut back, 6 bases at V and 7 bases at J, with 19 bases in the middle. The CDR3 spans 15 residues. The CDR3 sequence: CASRGGGAHGNEQFF. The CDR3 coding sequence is TGTGCCAGCAGAGGGGGGGGGGCACACGGGAATGAGCAGTTCTTC.

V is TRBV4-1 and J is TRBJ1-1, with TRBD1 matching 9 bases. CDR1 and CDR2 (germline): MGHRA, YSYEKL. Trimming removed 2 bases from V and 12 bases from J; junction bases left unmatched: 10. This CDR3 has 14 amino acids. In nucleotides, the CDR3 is TGCGCCAGCAGCCAAATAGGAGGGGACAGGGAAACTTTCTTT. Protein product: CASSQIGGDRETFF.

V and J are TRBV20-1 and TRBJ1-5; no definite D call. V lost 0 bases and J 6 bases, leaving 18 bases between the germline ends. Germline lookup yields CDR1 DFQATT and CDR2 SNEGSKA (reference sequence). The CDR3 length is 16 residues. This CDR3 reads CSAREYGQVWGQPQHF. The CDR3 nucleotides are TGCAGTGCTAGAGAATATGGGCAGGTTTGGGGTCAGCCCCAGCATTTT.

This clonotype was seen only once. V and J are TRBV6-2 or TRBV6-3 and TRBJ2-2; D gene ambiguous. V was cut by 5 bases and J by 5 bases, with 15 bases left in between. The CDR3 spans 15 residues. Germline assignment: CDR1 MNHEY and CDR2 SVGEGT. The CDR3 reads CASSVLLGQTGELFF. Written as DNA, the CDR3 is TGTGCCAGCAGTGTACTATTAGGTCAGACCGGGGAGCTGTTTTTT.

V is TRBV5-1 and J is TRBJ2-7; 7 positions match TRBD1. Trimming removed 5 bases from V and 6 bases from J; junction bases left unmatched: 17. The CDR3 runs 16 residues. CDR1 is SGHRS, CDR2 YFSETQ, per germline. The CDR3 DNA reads TGCGCCAGCAGTCCTGTCTCCGGGACAGTGATGGCCGAGCAGTACTTC. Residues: CASSPVSGTVMAEQYF.

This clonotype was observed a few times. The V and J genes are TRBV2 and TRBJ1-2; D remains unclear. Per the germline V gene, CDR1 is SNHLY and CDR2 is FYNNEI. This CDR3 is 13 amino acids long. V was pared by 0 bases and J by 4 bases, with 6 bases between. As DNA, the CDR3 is TGTGCCAGCAGTGAAGCACGTCTCTATGGCTACACCTTC. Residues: CASSEARLYGYTF. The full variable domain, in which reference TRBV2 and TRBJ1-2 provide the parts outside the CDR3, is EPEVTQTPSHQVTQMGQEVILRCVPISNHLYFYWYRQILGQKVEFLVSFYNNEISEKSEIFDDQFSVERPDGSNFTLKIRSTKLEDSAMYFCASSEARLYGYTFGSGTRLTVV.

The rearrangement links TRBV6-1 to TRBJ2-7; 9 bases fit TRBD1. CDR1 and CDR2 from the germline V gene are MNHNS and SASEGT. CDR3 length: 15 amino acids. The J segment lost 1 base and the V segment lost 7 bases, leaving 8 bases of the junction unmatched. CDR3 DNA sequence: TGTGCCAGCATTAACCGGGACAGGGCGTCCTACGAGCAGTACTTC. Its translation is CASINRDRASYEQYF.

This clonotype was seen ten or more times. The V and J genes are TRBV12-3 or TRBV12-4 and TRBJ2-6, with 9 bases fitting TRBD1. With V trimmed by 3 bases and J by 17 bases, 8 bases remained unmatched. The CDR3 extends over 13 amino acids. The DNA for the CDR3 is TGTGCCAGCAGTTTCGGGACAGGGCCCTTCTTGACTTTC. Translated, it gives CASSFGTGPFLTF.

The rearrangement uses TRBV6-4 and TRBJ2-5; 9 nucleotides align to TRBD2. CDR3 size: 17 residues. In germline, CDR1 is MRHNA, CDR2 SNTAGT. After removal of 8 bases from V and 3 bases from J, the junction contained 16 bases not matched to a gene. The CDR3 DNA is TGTGCCAGCCAATTGACTAGCGGCCGGATACCCAAAGAGACCCAGTACTTC. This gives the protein CASQLTSGRIPKETQYF.

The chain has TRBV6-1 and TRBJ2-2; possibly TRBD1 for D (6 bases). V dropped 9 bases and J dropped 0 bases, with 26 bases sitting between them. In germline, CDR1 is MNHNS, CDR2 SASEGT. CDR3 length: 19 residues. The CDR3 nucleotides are TGTGCCAGTAAACCCTCGGGGTCAGGGGCCCTGCCGAACACCGGGGAGCTGTTTTTT. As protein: CASKPSGSGALPNTGELFF.

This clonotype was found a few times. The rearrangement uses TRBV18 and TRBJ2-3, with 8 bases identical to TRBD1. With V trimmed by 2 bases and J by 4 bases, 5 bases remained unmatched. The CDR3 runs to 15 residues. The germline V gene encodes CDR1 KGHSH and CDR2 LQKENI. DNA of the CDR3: TGTGCCAGCTCACCAATCGACAGGGGCTCAGATACGCAGTATTTT. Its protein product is CASSPIDRGSDTQYF.

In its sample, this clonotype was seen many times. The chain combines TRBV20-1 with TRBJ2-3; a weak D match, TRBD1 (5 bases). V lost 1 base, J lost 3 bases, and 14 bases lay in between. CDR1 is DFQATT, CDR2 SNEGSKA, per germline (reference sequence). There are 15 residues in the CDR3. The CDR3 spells CSARAPVRATDTQYF. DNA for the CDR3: TGCAGTGCTAGAGCCCCGGTCAGGGCGACAGATACGCAGTATTTT.

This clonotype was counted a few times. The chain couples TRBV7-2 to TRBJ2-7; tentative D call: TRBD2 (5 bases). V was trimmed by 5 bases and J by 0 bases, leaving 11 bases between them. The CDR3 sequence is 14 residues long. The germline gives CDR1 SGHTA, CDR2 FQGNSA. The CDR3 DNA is TGTGCCAGCAGCCGGGGAAGCCCCTCCTACGAGCAGTACTTC. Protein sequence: CASSRGSPSYEQYF.

The CDR3 DNA is TGCAGTGCTGAGCGGGACACAGATACGCAGTATTTT. Its protein product is CSAERDTDTQYF. The gene calls are TRBV20-1 and TRBJ2-3; 7 bases are a match to TRBD2. Germline loops: CDR1 DFQATT, CDR2 SNEGSKA (reference sequence). The ends lost 5 bases at V and 2 bases at J; junction bases unmatched: 1. The CDR3 spans 12 residues.

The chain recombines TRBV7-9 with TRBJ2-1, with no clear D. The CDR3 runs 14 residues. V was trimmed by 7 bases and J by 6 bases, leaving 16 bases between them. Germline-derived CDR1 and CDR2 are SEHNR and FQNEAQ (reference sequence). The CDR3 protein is CASTLPGVGNEQFF. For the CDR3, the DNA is TGTGCCAGCACCCTTCCGGGTGTAGGCAATGAGCAGTTCTTC.

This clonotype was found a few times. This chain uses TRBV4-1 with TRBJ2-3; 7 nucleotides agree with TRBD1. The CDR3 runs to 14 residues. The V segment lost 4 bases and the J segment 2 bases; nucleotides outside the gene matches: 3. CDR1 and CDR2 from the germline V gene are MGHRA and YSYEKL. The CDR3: CASSPTGATDTQYF. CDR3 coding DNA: TGCGCCAGCAGCCCTACAGGGGCCACAGATACGCAGTATTTT.

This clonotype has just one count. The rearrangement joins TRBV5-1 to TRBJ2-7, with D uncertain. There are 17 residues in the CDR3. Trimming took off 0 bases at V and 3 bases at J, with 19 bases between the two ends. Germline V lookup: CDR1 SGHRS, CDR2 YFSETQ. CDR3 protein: CASSLASDSLPSYEQYF. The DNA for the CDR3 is TGCGCCAGCAGCTTGGCCTCAGACTCTCTTCCAAGCTACGAGCAGTACTTC.

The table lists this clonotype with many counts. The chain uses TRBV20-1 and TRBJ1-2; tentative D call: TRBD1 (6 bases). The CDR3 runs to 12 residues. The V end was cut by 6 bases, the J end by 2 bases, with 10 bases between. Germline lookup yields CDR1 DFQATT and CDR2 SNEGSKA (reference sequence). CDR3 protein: CSARQENYGYTF. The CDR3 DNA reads TGCAGTGCAAGACAGGAGAACTATGGCTACACCTTC.

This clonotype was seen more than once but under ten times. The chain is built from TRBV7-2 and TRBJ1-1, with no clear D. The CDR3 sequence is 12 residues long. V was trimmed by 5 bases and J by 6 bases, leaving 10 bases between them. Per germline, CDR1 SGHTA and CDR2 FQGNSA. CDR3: CASSRPASEAFF. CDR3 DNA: TGTGCCAGCAGCCGCCCGGCTTCTGAAGCTTTCTTT.

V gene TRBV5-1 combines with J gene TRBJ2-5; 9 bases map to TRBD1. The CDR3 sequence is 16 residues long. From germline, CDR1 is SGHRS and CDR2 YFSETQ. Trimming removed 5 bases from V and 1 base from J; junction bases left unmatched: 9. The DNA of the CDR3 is TGCGCCAGCAGGCACCGGGGACAGGGACTCCAAGAGACCCAGTACTTC. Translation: CASRHRGQGLQETQYF.

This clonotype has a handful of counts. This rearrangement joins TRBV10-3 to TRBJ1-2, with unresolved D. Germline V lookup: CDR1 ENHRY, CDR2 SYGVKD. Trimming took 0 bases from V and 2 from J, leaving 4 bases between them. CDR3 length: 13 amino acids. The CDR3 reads CAISESGNYGYTF. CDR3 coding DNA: TGTGCCATCAGTGAGTCGGGAAACTATGGCTACACCTTC.

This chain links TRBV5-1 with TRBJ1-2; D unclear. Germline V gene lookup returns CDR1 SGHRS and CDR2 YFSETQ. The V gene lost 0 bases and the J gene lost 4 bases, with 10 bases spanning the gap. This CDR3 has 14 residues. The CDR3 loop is CASSLGSSPYGYTF. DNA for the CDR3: TGCGCCAGCAGCTTGGGTTCATCACCCTATGGCTACACCTTC. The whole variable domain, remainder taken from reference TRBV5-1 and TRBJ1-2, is KAGVTQTPRYLIKTRGQQVTLSCSPISGHRSVSWYQQTPGQGLQFLFEYFSETQRNKGNFPGRFSGRQFSNSRSEMNVSTLELGDSALYLCASSLGSSPYGYTFGSGTRLTVV.

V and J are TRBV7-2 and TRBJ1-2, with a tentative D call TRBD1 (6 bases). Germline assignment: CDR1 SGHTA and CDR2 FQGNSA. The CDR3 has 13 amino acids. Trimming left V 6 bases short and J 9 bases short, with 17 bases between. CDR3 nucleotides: TGTGCCAGCAGTTCTCGGGGGGCGCCTAGCTACACCTTC. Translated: CASSSRGAPSYTF.

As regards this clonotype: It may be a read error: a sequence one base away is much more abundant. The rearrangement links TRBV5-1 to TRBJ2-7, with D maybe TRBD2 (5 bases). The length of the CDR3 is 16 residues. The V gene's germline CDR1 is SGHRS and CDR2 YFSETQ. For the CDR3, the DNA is TGCGCCAGCAGCTTGGCCCGCGGGCCGAGCTCCTACGTGCAGTACTTC. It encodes CASSLARGPSSYVQYF.

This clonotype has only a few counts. Here the CDR3 DNA reads TGTGCCAGCAGCTTAGGACAGAGAGCCGTAGATACGCAGTATTTT. Translation: CASSLGQRAVDTQYF. This rearrangement joins TRBV7-8 to TRBJ2-3; D is perhaps TRBD1 (5 bases). Trimming pared 1 base from V and 5 bases from J, leaving 13 bases between. The CDR3 is made up of 15 amino acids. The germline V gene encodes CDR1 SGHVS and CDR2 FQNEAQ.